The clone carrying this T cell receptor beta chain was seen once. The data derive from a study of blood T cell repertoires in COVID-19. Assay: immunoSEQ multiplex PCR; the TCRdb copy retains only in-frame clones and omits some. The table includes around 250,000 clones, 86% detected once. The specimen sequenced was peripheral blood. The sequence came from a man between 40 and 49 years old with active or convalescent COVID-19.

The CDR3 spells CATSDFVRREEGNNQPQHF. The CDR3 nucleotides are TGTGCCACCAGTGATTTTGTCAGGAGGGAGGAGGGGAACAATCAGCCCCAGCATTTT. V is TRBV24-1 and J is TRBJ1-5; maybe TRBD1 (5 bases). Looked up from germline, CDR1 is KGHDR and CDR2 is SFDVKD. V lost 1 base, J lost 3 bases, and 21 bases lay in between. The CDR3 covers 19 residues.